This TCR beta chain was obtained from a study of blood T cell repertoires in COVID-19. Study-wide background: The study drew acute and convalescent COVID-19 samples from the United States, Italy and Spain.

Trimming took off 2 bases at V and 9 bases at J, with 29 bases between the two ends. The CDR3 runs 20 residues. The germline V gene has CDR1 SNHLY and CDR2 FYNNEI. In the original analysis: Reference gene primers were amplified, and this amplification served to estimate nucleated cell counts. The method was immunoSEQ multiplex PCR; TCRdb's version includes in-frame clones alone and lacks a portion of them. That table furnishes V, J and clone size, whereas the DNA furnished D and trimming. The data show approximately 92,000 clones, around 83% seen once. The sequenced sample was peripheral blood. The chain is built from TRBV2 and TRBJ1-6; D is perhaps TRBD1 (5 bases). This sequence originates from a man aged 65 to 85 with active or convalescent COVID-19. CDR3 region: CASSESGGGRPTPVGSPLHF. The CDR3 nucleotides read TGTGCCAGCAGTGAATCGGGGGGAGGCAGGCCGACCCCGGTGGGTTCACCCCTCCACTTT. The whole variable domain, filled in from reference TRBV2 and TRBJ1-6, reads EPEVTQTPSHQVTQMGQEVILRCVPISNHLYFYWYRQILGQKVEFLVSFYNNEISEKSEIFDDQFSVERPDGSNFTLKIRSTKLEDSAMYFCASSESGGGRPTPVGSPLHFGNGTRLTVT.